This TCR beta chain appears in the sequencing data of a study of blood T cells in healthy people across ages. The germline V and J ends were trimmed by 4 bases and 2 bases, with 8 bases remaining between them. Germline CDR1 MNHEY, CDR2 SVGEGT. The CDR3 extends over 13 amino acids. This clonotype was counted a few times. Its antigen is unidentified. Study-wide findings and caveats: Long-lived and aged donors differed, with more naive CD4+ cells and higher diversity in the long-lived. Changes seen in expanded clonotypes were possibly confounded by donor CMV status left unknown. Naive T cell percentage by flow cytometry tracked strongly with beta diversity. Any conclusive comparison of naive versus antigen-experienced cells was prevented by using unsorted PBMCs.

The authors ran a second PCR of about 7 to 11 cycles using a sample-barcoded 5' primer and a J-beta primer mix. One entry per CDR3 protein, called by TCRdb with MiXCR from the 5' RACE reads. The sample shows over a million distinct CDR3 sequences, approximately 38% of them seen only once. This clonotype was sampled from a woman aged 18-35 years in good health. The genes are TRBV6-2 or TRBV6-3 and TRBJ2-5; D remains unclear. Sequenced material: blood. Here the CDR3 reads CASSSRLQETQYF. The CDR3 region has the DNA TGTGCCAGCAGTTCGAGGCTGCAAGAGACCCAGTACTTC.